The 29 T cell receptor beta chains reported below all come from one sample, sequenced in a study of T cell repertoires in cytomegalovirus infection. TCRdb ran MiXCR on the reads and lists one entry per CDR3 protein. The sample gives around 58,000 distinct CDR3 sequences, just over 20% of which show up once; more than 65% is in the top ten. The antigens for these receptors are not known. The sequencing used CD8+ T cells from cultured PBMCs, collected from culture after CMV antigen stimulation. The receptors stem from a human donor in good health (CMV status not recorded). Some clones in this sample may be carry-over from other donors' samples.

This clonotype was counted only a few times. The chain is built from TRBV12-5 and TRBJ1-2, with a weak D call TRBD1 (6 bases). Germline CDR1 and CDR2: LGHNT and FRNRAP. Between the trimmed V and J ends, which lost 3 bases and 6 bases, there was a span of 17 bases. The CDR3 extends over 15 amino acids. DNA of the CDR3: TGTGCTAGTGGTTTCGGGGGCATCCCTATTGATGGCTACACCTTC. It yields the protein CASGFGGIPIDGYTF. Using reference TRBV12-5 and TRBJ1-2 for the parts outside the CDR3, the full variable domain is DARVTQTPRHKVTEMGQEVTMRCQPILGHNTVFWYRQTMMQGLELLAYFRNRAPLDDSGMPKDRFSAEMPDATLATLKIQPSEPRDSAVYFCASGFGGIPIDGYTFGSGTRLTVV.

The chain joins TRBV11-1 to TRBJ2-5, with 8 positions matching TRBD2. The trim removed 5 bases at V and 3 bases at J, leaving 5 bases unmatched. Per the germline V gene, CDR1 is SGHAT and CDR2 is FQDESV (reference sequence). CDR3 size: 14 residues. The CDR3 reads CASSPLRGEETQYF. CDR3 nucleotide sequence: TGTGCCAGCAGCCCCCTGCGGGGGGAAGAGACCCAGTACTTC.

The genes are TRBV6-2 or TRBV6-3 and TRBJ1-1, with no clear D. The CDR3 runs to 13 residues. V shed 3 bases and J shed 0 bases, with 5 bases lying between them. Germline CDR1 is MNHEY and CDR2 is SVGEGT. CDR3 DNA: TGTGCCAGCAGTTATGTACTGAACACTGAAGCTTTCTTT. As protein: CASSYVLNTEAFF.

The chain combines TRBV7-2 with TRBJ2-7; D could derive from TRBD1 or TRBD2 (5 bases each). The germline V gene encodes CDR1 SGHTA and CDR2 FQGNSA. V was pared by 1 base and J by 1 base, with 11 bases between. This CDR3 spans 15 amino acids. CDR3 nucleotide sequence: TGTGCCAGCAGCTTAGGTCGGGACGGATCCTACGAGCAGTACTTC. This codes for CASSLGRDGSYEQYF.

This clonotype was observed a handful of times. This chain uses TRBV28 with TRBJ2-7; 8 bases map to TRBD1. This CDR3 is 15 amino acids long. The V gene's germline CDR1 is MDHEN and CDR2 SYDVKM. V gave up 4 bases and J gave up 1 base; unmatched junction bases: 6. CDR3 amino acids: CASSSMDRASYEQYF. The CDR3 DNA reads TGTGCCAGCAGTTCCATGGACAGGGCTTCCTACGAGCAGTACTTC.

This clonotype was detected only a few times. The chain links TRBV5-1 to TRBJ2-7; D is unresolved. Germline V gene lookup returns CDR1 SGHRS and CDR2 YFSETQ. The CDR3 runs to 13 residues. V was trimmed by 0 bases and J by 2 bases, leaving 6 bases between them. The CDR3 bases are TGCGCCAGCAGCTTGGAAGATGCCTACGAGCAGTACTTC. It translates to CASSLEDAYEQYF.

Points on this clonotype: Mismatch with germline at one junction end may stem from a read error. The chain employs TRBV28 and TRBJ1-4; D unresolved. From germline, CDR1 is MDHEN and CDR2 SYDVKM. CDR3 length: 16 amino acids. The chain's CDR3 is CASSLVVEVANERLFF. As DNA, the CDR3 is TGTGCCAGCAGTTTAGTGGTCGAGGTGGCTAATGAAAGACTGTTTTTT. The variable domain in full, completed from reference TRBV28 and TRBJ1-4, reads DVKVTQSSRYLVKRTGEKVFLECVQDMDHENMFWYRQDPGLGLRLIYFSYDVKMKEKGDIPEGYSVSREKKERFSLILESASTNQTSMYLCASSLVVEVANERLFFGSGTQLSVL.

The chain employs TRBV4-3 and TRBJ2-2, with TRBD1 matching 8 bases. In germline, CDR1 is LGHNA, CDR2 YSLEER. Unmatched junction bases numbered 6, after V lost 6 bases and J lost 15 bases. This CDR3 has 11 residues. The CDR3 spells CASRGQGKLFF. CDR3 bases: TGCGCCAGCAGAGGACAGGGAAAGTTGTTTTTT.

The chain is built from TRBV12-3 or TRBV12-4 and TRBJ2-7; D could derive from TRBD1 or TRBD2 (5 bases each). Trimming stripped 6 bases from V and 2 bases from J, with 14 bases between. This CDR3 spans 14 amino acids. CDR3 nucleotides: TGTGCCAGCAGGGCCCCGGGACGGACCTACGAGCAGTACTTC. Protein product: CASRAPGRTYEQYF.

The sample holds a few counts of this clonotype. The V call is TRBV12-3 or TRBV12-4, the J call TRBJ1-1; tentatively, D is TRBD1 (5 bases). Trimming took 6 bases from V and 1 from J, leaving 9 bases between them. The CDR3 length is 13 residues. The CDR3 DNA sequence: TGTGCCAGCAGCGCTACAGGGAACACTGAAGCTTTCTTT. It specifies CASSATGNTEAFF.

As DNA, the CDR3 is TGTGCCAGCAGCTTCCTCGGAGGGAACCAGCCCCAGCATTTT. Translation: CASSFLGGNQPQHF. The chain combines TRBV7-9 with TRBJ1-5; D remains unclear. The V end was cut by 3 bases, the J end by 7 bases, with 13 bases between. CDR1 is SEHNR and CDR2 is FQNEAQ in the germline V gene (reference sequence). This CDR3 is built from 14 residues.

The gene calls are TRBV11-1 and TRBJ1-1, with 7 bases lining up with TRBD1. CDR3 length: 15 residues. V shed 3 bases, J shed 4 bases, and the junction held 8 bases outside the gene matches. The germline V gene encodes CDR1 SGHAT and CDR2 FQDESV (reference sequence). CDR3 region: CASSFNRGRGTEAFF. For the CDR3, the DNA is TGTGCCAGCAGCTTCAACAGGGGCCGAGGCACTGAAGCTTTCTTT.

A few counts support this clonotype. The V gene is TRBV7-8, the J gene TRBJ1-4, with TRBD1 as a possible D gene (6 bases). Trimming left V 4 bases short and J 3 bases short, with 21 bases between. The CDR3 runs 18 residues. Germline assignment: CDR1 SGHVS and CDR2 FQNEAQ. CDR3 nucleotide sequence: TGTGCCAGCAGCTCCCTTGGGGGCCGAGGTTTTTCTAATGAAAAACTGTTTTTT. Its translation: CASSSLGGRGFSNEKLFF.

The sample holds a few counts of this clonotype. The V and J genes are TRBV27 and TRBJ2-7; unclear D gene. From germline, CDR1 is MNHEY and CDR2 SMNVEV (reference sequence). The CDR3 sequence is 16 residues long. Trimming removed 0 bases at V and 5 bases at J, with 17 bases between. CDR3 loop: CASSLSIEARSHEQYF. In DNA form, the CDR3 reads TGTGCCAGCAGTTTATCGATTGAGGCCCGCAGCCACGAGCAGTACTTC.

The table lists this clonotype with a few counts. J is TRBJ2-7 and V is TRBV7-6, with D possibly being TRBD1 (6 bases). Per germline, CDR1 SGHVS and CDR2 FNYEAQ. This CDR3 is 12 amino acids long. V lost 5 bases, J lost 1 base, and 6 bases lay in between. CDR3 in DNA: TGTGCCAGCAGCGACAGGTCCTACGAGCAGTACTTC. Translated: CASSDRSYEQYF.

This clonotype turned up a few times. The chain is built from TRBV7-2 and TRBJ2-7; tentative D call: TRBD1 (6 bases). The CDR3 is 15 amino acids. Trimming stripped 5 bases from V and 0 bases from J, with 14 bases between. Looked up from germline, CDR1 is SGHTA and CDR2 is FQGNSA. The CDR3 protein is CASSIYRDNSYEQYF. The CDR3 DNA reads TGTGCCAGCAGCATATACCGGGACAACTCCTACGAGCAGTACTTC.

This clonotype was detected a few times. J is TRBJ2-5 and V is TRBV28; D is perhaps TRBD1 (5 bases). Germline CDR1 MDHEN, CDR2 SYDVKM. V gave up 2 bases and J gave up 2 bases, with 12 bases separating them. CDR3 length equals 15 residues. In DNA, the CDR3 is TGTGCCAGCAGTTTAGTTGACAGTAGGCAAGAGACCCAGTACTTC. Translation: CASSLVDSRQETQYF.

The chain has TRBV7-9 and TRBJ1-5; D unclear. With 5 bases removed from V and 5 bases from J, the gap between germline ends came to 10 bases. The CDR3 is 13 amino acids. The V gene's germline CDR1 is SEHNR and CDR2 FQNEAQ (reference sequence). This CDR3 reads CASSRPGDQPQHF. DNA of the CDR3: TGTGCCAGCAGCCGACCTGGGGATCAGCCCCAGCATTTT. The full variable domain, in which reference TRBV7-9 and TRBJ1-5 provide the parts outside the CDR3, is DTGVSQNPRHKITKRGQNVTFRCDPISEHNRLYWYRQTLGQGPEFLTYFQNEAQLEKSRLLSDRFSAERPKGSFSTLEIQRTEQGDSAMYLCASSRPGDQPQHFGDGTRLSIL.

This clonotype was observed a few times. V is TRBV20-1 and J is TRBJ2-7; D remains ambiguous. This CDR3 has 14 residues. V lost 0 bases, J lost 2 bases, and 11 bases lay in between. CDR1 is DFQATT and CDR2 is SNEGSKA in the germline V gene (reference sequence). The CDR3 coding sequence is TGCAGTGCTAGAGATCGAAAAAGGGCCTACGAGCAGTACTTC. It yields the protein CSARDRKRAYEQYF.

This rearrangement joins TRBV6-6 to TRBJ2-7; no firm D call. V shed 1 base and J shed 4 bases, with 11 bases lying between them. CDR1 and CDR2 from the germline V gene are MNHNY and SVGAGI (reference sequence). The CDR3 has 14 amino acids. The CDR3 is CASSYYRLTYEQYF. The CDR3 DNA is TGTGCCAGCAGTTACTACCGCCTTACTTACGAGCAGTACTTC.

The chain carries TRBV7-8 and TRBJ2-7; no definite D call. Looked up from germline, CDR1 is SGHVS and CDR2 is FQNEAQ. V lost 2 bases, J lost 1 base, and 18 bases lay in between. This CDR3 has 17 residues. The CDR3: CASSLPRQRVVSYEQYF. The CDR3 DNA sequence: TGTGCCAGCAGCTTACCTAGGCAGCGAGTTGTATCCTACGAGCAGTACTTC. Looking up the rest from reference TRBV7-8 and TRBJ2-7 gives the full variable domain: GAGVSQSPRYKVAKRGQDVALRCDPISGHVSLFWYQQALGQGPEFLTYFQNEAQLDKSGLPSDRFFAERPEGSVSTLKIQRTQQEDSAVYLCASSLPRQRVVSYEQYFGPGTRLTVT.

This clonotype has just a few counts. This chain joins TRBV12-3 or TRBV12-4 and TRBJ2-7; D call uncertain. The CDR3 runs to 12 residues. The V gene lost 6 bases and the J gene lost 3 bases, with 9 bases spanning the gap. This CDR3 is CASSRTVYEQYF. In DNA, the CDR3 is TGTGCCAGCAGCCGGACCGTCTACGAGCAGTACTTC.

The gene calls are TRBV7-2 and TRBJ1-1; TRBD1 aligns across 7 bases. Germline CDR1 and CDR2: SGHTA and FQGNSA. V trimming: 6 bases; J trimming: 4 bases; junction bases outside the gene matches: 2. The CDR3 sequence is 12 residues long. This CDR3 is CASRYRGTEAFF. The CDR3 DNA follows: TGTGCCAGCAGGTACAGGGGCACTGAAGCTTTCTTT.

This clonotype was picked up many times. The V call is TRBV11-2, the J call TRBJ2-3; no reliable D call. Germline lookup yields CDR1 SGHAT and CDR2 FQNNGV. The CDR3 is made up of 15 amino acids. The V end was cut by 4 bases, the J end by 0 bases, with 11 bases between. The DNA for the CDR3 is TGTGCCAGCAGCTCAACAGAGACTAGCACAGATACGCAGTATTTT. Its translation is CASSSTETSTDTQYF.

This clonotype was seen a handful of times. V gene TRBV11-2 combines with J gene TRBJ1-2; tentatively, D is TRBD1 (5 bases). CDR3 length: 14 amino acids. V lost 5 bases to trimming and J lost 2 bases, with 12 bases between them. CDR1 SGHAT and CDR2 FQNNGV come from the germline V gene. The CDR3 here is CASSPSGPNYGYTF. In DNA, the CDR3 is TGTGCCAGCAGCCCGTCAGGGCCCAACTATGGCTACACCTTC.

This rearrangement joins TRBV7-9 to TRBJ2-5, with 11 bases matching TRBD2. From germline, CDR1 is SEHNR and CDR2 FQNEAQ (reference sequence). The V and J ends lost 3 bases and 3 bases, in that order; junction bases with no gene match: 12. The CDR3 has 18 amino acids. CDR3 nucleotides: TGTGCCAGCAGCTTCCGGGCTAGCGGGAGGACTTTAGAAGAGACCCAGTACTTC. Translating gives CASSFRASGRTLEETQYF.

The J gene is TRBJ2-3, the V gene TRBV7-2; TRBD2 aligns across 8 bases. From germline, CDR1 is SGHTA and CDR2 FQGNSA. The CDR3 sequence is 17 residues long. Trimming cost V 7 bases and J 0 bases; bases outside gene matches: 12. In DNA, the CDR3 is TGTGCCAGCACCCCAAGTGGGTTAGCGGGGAGCACAGATACGCAGTATTTT. It yields the protein CASTPSGLAGSTDTQYF.

The rearrangement links TRBV4-1 to TRBJ2-1, with 14 bases aligning to TRBD2. The CDR3 spans 17 residues. Germline assignment: CDR1 MGHRA and CDR2 YSYEKL. After removal of 3 bases from V and 6 bases from J, the junction contained 7 bases not matched to a gene. CDR3 amino acids: CASSQYTGTSGGNEQFF. CDR3 coding DNA: TGCGCCAGCAGCCAGTATACCGGGACTAGCGGGGGCAATGAGCAGTTCTTC.

The sample holds a few counts of this clonotype. CDR3 in DNA: TGTGCCAGTAGTACACAGGGTAGCAGCAATCAGCCCCAGCATTTT. It is translated as CASSTQGSSNQPQHF. The chain is built from TRBV19 and TRBJ1-5; D perhaps matches TRBD1 (6 bases). The V and J ends lost 4 bases and 1 base respectively, with 11 bases between them. This CDR3 is 15 amino acids long. The germline gives CDR1 LNHDA, CDR2 SQIVND (reference sequence).